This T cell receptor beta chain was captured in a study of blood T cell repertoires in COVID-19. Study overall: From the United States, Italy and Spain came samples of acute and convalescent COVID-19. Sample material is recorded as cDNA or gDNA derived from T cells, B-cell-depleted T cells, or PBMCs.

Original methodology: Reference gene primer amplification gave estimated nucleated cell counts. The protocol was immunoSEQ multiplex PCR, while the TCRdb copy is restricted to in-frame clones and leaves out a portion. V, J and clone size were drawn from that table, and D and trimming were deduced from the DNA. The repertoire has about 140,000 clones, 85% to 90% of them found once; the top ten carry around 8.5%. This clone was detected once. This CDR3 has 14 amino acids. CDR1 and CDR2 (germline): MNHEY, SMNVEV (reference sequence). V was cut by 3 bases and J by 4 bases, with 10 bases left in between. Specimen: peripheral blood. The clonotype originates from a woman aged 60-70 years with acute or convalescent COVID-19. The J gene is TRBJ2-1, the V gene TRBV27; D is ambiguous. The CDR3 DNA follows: TGTGCCAGCAGTTTTGAAGCGAGATACAATGAGCAGTTCTTC. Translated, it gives CASSFEARYNEQFF.